Presented here are 24 T cell receptor beta chains from one specimen sequenced in a study of cytomegalovirus exposure and HLA in healthy donors (dated by TCRdb to the late 2010s). The library was obtained by the immunoSEQ multiplex PCR assay. For the multiplex PCR, a mixture combining 60 forward primers for TCR Vbeta segments and 13 reverse primers for TCR Jbeta segments was used. The table comes from immuneACCESS by way of TCRdb, which keeps in-frame sequences with V and J called. Part of the clones is missing from these tables; in studies checked, under half for an unresolved V gene and the rest for unknown reasons. The sample data list around 110,000 clones, and over 80% of these were observed just once. 2.1% of the sample is in the top ten clones. Sequenced input: PBMCs. The receptor set was obtained from a young man in good health and CMV-seronegative.

The CDR3 is CASSHPPPRDGYTF. DNA for the CDR3: TGTGCCAGCAGCCACCCACCCCCGCGGGATGGCTACACCTTC. The chain is built from TRBV7-9 and TRBJ1-2; no firm D call. V was cut by 5 bases and J by 6 bases, with 16 bases left in between. The CDR3 runs 14 residues. Germline V gene lookup returns CDR1 SEHNR and CDR2 FQNEAQ (reference sequence).

This clone was seen a handful of times. V usage is TRBV5-1 and J usage is TRBJ2-2; 8 bases are shared with TRBD1. This CDR3 comprises 14 residues. Germline V gives CDR1 SGHRS, CDR2 YFSETQ. J was trimmed by 7 bases and V by 2 bases; bases with no gene match: 4. CDR3: CASSFMTGVGELFF. CDR3 nucleotide sequence: TGCGCCAGCAGCTTTATGACAGGGGTCGGGGAGCTGTTTTTT.

This clone has only a few counts. The V gene is TRBV5-1, the J gene TRBJ2-7; D is perhaps TRBD1 (5 bases). Trimming shortened V by 2 bases and J by 1 base, and 10 bases separated the two germline ends. This CDR3 spans 14 amino acids. The V gene's germline CDR1 is SGHRS and CDR2 YFSETQ. The CDR3 is CASSFTGSSYEQYF. CDR3 nucleotides: TGCGCCAGCAGCTTCACAGGATCTTCCTACGAGCAGTACTTC.

The genes are TRBV5-1 and TRBJ1-2; no definite D call. This CDR3 region has 13 residues. From germline, CDR1 is SGHRS and CDR2 YFSETQ. Trimming removed 4 bases from V and 6 bases from J, with 13 bases in between. The CDR3 sequence: CASSTEPSHGYTF. The DNA for the CDR3 is TGCGCCAGCAGCACAGAACCAAGTCATGGCTACACCTTC.

The chain employs TRBV5-1 and TRBJ2-3, with D possibly matching TRBD2 (6 bases). CDR1 is SGHRS, CDR2 YFSETQ, per germline. The CDR3 length is 14 residues. V was trimmed by 5 bases and J by 2 bases, leaving 12 bases between them. The CDR3 DNA follows: TGCGCCAGCAGGGGACTCCCCTCCACAGATACGCAGTATTTT. This sequence encodes CASRGLPSTDTQYF.

The table lists this clone with a few counts. The V and J genes are TRBV6-7 and TRBJ2-3; the match to TRBD2 covers 8 bases. TRBV6-7 carries the ORF label, with uncertain function. The CDR3 covers 16 residues. Losses at the gene ends were 0 bases for V and 3 bases for J; bases not matched to a gene: 5. The CDR3 region has the DNA TGTGCCAGCAGTTACTCCGGGGGGGGGCCGACAGATACGCAGTATTTT. It encodes CASSYSGGGPTDTQYF.

The chain has TRBV5-6 and TRBJ2-2; a possible D gene is TRBD1 (7 bases). In germline, CDR1 is SGHDT, CDR2 YYEEEE. Trimming removed 8 bases at V and 4 bases at J, with 15 bases between. The length of the CDR3 is 14 residues. CDR3 amino acids: CASMEGQRTGELFF. The DNA for the CDR3 is TGTGCCAGTATGGAGGGACAGCGCACCGGGGAGCTGTTTTTT.

J is TRBJ1-1 and V is TRBV6-1; 7 positions match TRBD1. The length of the CDR3 is 14 residues. V dropped 5 bases and J dropped 6; count of bases not matched to a gene: 9. The germline V gene encodes CDR1 MNHNS and CDR2 SASEGT. The DNA for the CDR3 is TGTGCCAGCAGTAGAGGACAGGTAGTAGCTGAAGCTTTCTTT. It yields the protein CASSRGQVVAEAFF.

The chain combines TRBV5-5 with TRBJ1-6; tentatively, D is TRBD1 (6 bases). The CDR3 runs to 15 residues. Trimming took 2 bases from V and 3 from J, leaving 9 bases between them. The germline gives CDR1 SGHKS, CDR2 YYEKEE (reference sequence). CDR3 in amino acids: CASSFRDNYNSPLHF. DNA of the CDR3: TGTGCCAGCAGCTTCCGGGACAACTATAATTCACCCCTCCACTTT.

The chain links TRBV9 to TRBJ2-5, with TRBD1 identical over 7 bases. The V segment lost 2 bases and the J segment 5 bases; nucleotides outside the gene matches: 3. This CDR3 region has 13 residues. Germline V lookup: CDR1 SGDLS, CDR2 YYNGEE. The CDR3 DNA reads TGTGCCAGCAGCGTGGGACAGCCGGAGACCCAGTACTTC. Its protein is CASSVGQPETQYF. Supplemented by reference TRBV9 and TRBJ2-5, the full variable domain reads DSGVTQTPKHLITATGQRVTLRCSPRSGDLSVYWYQQSLDQGLQFLIQYYNGEERAKGNILERFSAQQFPDLHSELNLSSLELGDSALYFCASSVGQPETQYFGPGTRLLVL.

V is TRBV23-1 and J is TRBJ1-2; weak D call: TRBD1 (6 bases). TRBV23-1 is given ORF status, its function remaining uncertain. The V end was cut by 2 bases, the J end by 2 bases, with 21 bases between. The CDR3 extends over 18 amino acids. CDR3 sequence (DNA): TGCGCCAGCAGTCAAACCAATGCTCCAGGGACACGGAACTATGGCTACACCTTC. As protein: CASSQTNAPGTRNYGYTF.

This chain connects TRBV6-4 to TRBJ1-6, with 9 positions matching TRBD1. V shed 2 bases, J shed 7 bases, and the junction held 6 bases outside the gene matches. Germline CDR1 is MRHNA and CDR2 is SNTAGT. The CDR3 extends over 16 amino acids. CDR3 amino acids: CASSDTGQGFNSPLHF. The CDR3 DNA sequence: TGTGCCAGCAGTGACACAGGACAGGGGTTCAATTCACCCCTCCACTTT.

This clone was detected only a few times. The same CDR3 is also encoded by other DNA sequences in this sample. V gene TRBV19 combines with J gene TRBJ1-1; TRBD1 agrees at 7 bases. V shed 5 bases and J 3 bases; nucleotides not matched to a gene: 6. The CDR3 runs 14 residues. Per germline, CDR1 LNHDA and CDR2 SQIVND (reference sequence). The CDR3 is CASSLNDRDTEAFF. The CDR3 DNA reads TGTGCCAGTAGTTTGAACGACAGGGACACTGAAGCTTTCTTT.

The rearrangement joins TRBV9 to TRBJ2-5, with 9 bases identical to TRBD1. Germline-derived CDR1 and CDR2 are SGDLS and YYNGEE. J was trimmed by 1 base and V by 4 bases; bases with no gene match: 20. The CDR3 loop spans 20 amino acids. CDR3 in amino acids: CASSLRGSGQGGGFQETQYF. Here the CDR3 DNA reads TGTGCCAGCAGCCTGCGAGGATCGGGACAGGGCGGGGGATTCCAAGAGACCCAGTACTTC.

The genes are TRBV4-3 and TRBJ1-4; D gene unclear. Per germline, CDR1 LGHNA and CDR2 YSLEER. The CDR3 totals 12 residues. The ends were cut back, 0 bases at V and 11 bases at J, with 7 bases in the middle. This chain's CDR3 is CASSQDLRKLFF. The CDR3 DNA reads TGCGCCAGCAGCCAAGATCTACGGAAACTGTTTTTT.

This clone was recorded a few times. The chain is built from TRBV28 and TRBJ2-2, with a tentative D call TRBD2 (5 bases). Trimming took 2 bases from V and 6 from J, leaving 22 bases between them. The CDR3 has 18 amino acids. Per germline, CDR1 MDHEN and CDR2 SYDVKM. The CDR3 nucleotides are TGTGCCAGCAGTTTACAACGGGCACGGAGGATCGCCCCCGGGGAGCTGTTTTTT. The encoded protein is CASSLQRARRIAPGELFF.

The CDR3 reads CASSFRIRDRANYGYTF. The CDR3, as DNA: TGTGCCAGCAGCTTCCGAATCCGGGACAGAGCTAACTATGGCTACACCTTC. The J gene is TRBJ1-2, the V gene TRBV9; 7 bases align to TRBD1. Germline V gene data show CDR1 as SGDLS and CDR2 as YYNGEE. The CDR3 consists of 17 residues. The J segment lost 0 bases and the V segment lost 4 bases, leaving 12 bases of the junction unmatched.

This clone has only a few counts. The germline gene is not matched at one end of the junction; a read error may be the cause. The chain carries TRBV28 and TRBJ2-4; D remains ambiguous. CDR1 is MDHEN and CDR2 is SYDVKM in the germline V gene. The CDR3 totals 13 residues. CDR3 nucleotides: TGTGCCAGCAGTGGTGCAGCCAAAAACAGTCAGTACTTC. This sequence encodes CASSGAAKNSQYF.

The CDR3 DNA reads as TGTGCCGTACGGGGGGCAATGGGGAATGAGCAGTTCTTC. Translated: CAVRGAMGNEQFF. The chain is built from TRBV6-5 and TRBJ2-1, with D possibly being TRBD2 (7 bases). V lost 11 bases and J lost 7, with 18 bases in between. This CDR3 region has 13 residues. Germline assignment: CDR1 MNHEY and CDR2 SVGAGI.

This clone has a single count. The J gene is TRBJ1-1, the V gene TRBV5-1; 7 positions agree with TRBD1. V shed 7 bases and J 1 base; nucleotides not matched to a gene: 7. The CDR3 contains 14 residues. Germline lookup yields CDR1 SGHRS and CDR2 YFSETQ. The CDR3 DNA follows: TGCGCCAGCGGGAAGGACAGGACGAACACTGAAGCTTTCTTT. This encodes CASGKDRTNTEAFF.

The V and J genes are TRBV6-9 and TRBJ2-2; D uncertain. From germline, CDR1 is MNHGY and CDR2 SVAAGI. The V end lost 7 bases, the J end lost 3 bases, and 3 bases lay between the germline ends. The length of the CDR3 is 11 residues. The CDR3 sequence is CASTYTGELFF. CDR3 DNA sequence: TGTGCCAGCACCTACACCGGGGAGCTGTTTTTT.

This chain joins TRBV5-1 and TRBJ2-7; 9 bases match TRBD2. The germline V gene encodes CDR1 SGHRS and CDR2 YFSETQ. The trim removed 0 bases at V and 4 bases at J, leaving 8 bases unmatched. This CDR3 spans 16 amino acids. CDR3 residues: CASSLAVSGGIYEQYF. CDR3 sequence (DNA): TGCGCCAGCAGCTTGGCGGTTAGCGGGGGAATATACGAGCAGTACTTC. Drawing the rest from reference TRBV5-1 and TRBJ2-7, the complete variable domain is KAGVTQTPRYLIKTRGQQVTLSCSPISGHRSVSWYQQTPGQGLQFLFEYFSETQRNKGNFPGRFSGRQFSNSRSEMNVSTLELGDSALYLCASSLAVSGGIYEQYFGPGTRLTVT.

The chain is built from TRBV7-9 and TRBJ2-1, with a tentative D call TRBD1 (6 bases). CDR3 length: 18 residues. Looked up from germline, CDR1 is SEHNR and CDR2 is FQNEAQ (reference sequence). V was trimmed by 4 bases and J by 4 bases, leaving 23 bases between them. The DNA of the CDR3 is TGTGCCAGCAGCTCCTATATTCCGGACAGCCTTCTTTACAATGAGCAGTTCTTC. Protein sequence: CASSSYIPDSLLYNEQFF.

The chain employs TRBV9 and TRBJ2-2; TRBD2 agrees at 10 bases. Germline V CDR1 and CDR2: SGDLS, YYNGEE. The CDR3 runs 19 residues. V was clipped by 2 bases and J by 5 bases; unmatched bases: 15. CDR3 sequence (DNA): TGTGCCAGCAGCGTTGCCAGCGGGGGGGCCGGAAGGTTGACCGGGGAGCTGTTTTTT. The encoded protein is CASSVASGGAGRLTGELFF.